What follows are 24 T cell receptor beta chains derived from one specimen sequenced in a study of blood T cell repertoires in COVID-19. Assay: immunoSEQ multiplex PCR; the TCRdb copy retains only in-frame clones and omits some. The table has hundreds of thousands of clones, 80% to 90% seen once. The sequencing sample was made of PBMCs or T cells enriched from blood (not recorded which). The source of these receptors is a young man who had recovered from COVID-19.

The chain joins TRBV5-5 to TRBJ2-5, with D hard to call. CDR1 and CDR2 (germline): SGHKS, YYEKEE (reference sequence). CDR3 length equals 13 residues. Trimming left V 2 bases short and J 4 bases short, with 9 bases between. The CDR3 DNA reads as TGTGCCAGCAGCTTCGCAGCGCGAGAGACCCAGTACTTC. The encoded protein is CASSFAARETQYF.

The chain has TRBV6-5 and TRBJ1-1; the match to TRBD1 covers 8 bases. This CDR3 is 14 amino acids long. Germline V CDR1 and CDR2: MNHEY, SVGAGI. J was trimmed by 3 bases and V by 8 bases; bases with no gene match: 8. CDR3 bases: TGTGCCAGCTCCTACAGGGGACAGGACACTGAAGCTTTCTTT. It encodes CASSYRGQDTEAFF.

The chain links TRBV5-1 to TRBJ1-6, with D perhaps matching TRBD1 (6 bases). From germline, CDR1 is SGHRS and CDR2 YFSETQ. The V and J ends lost 0 bases and 10 bases respectively, with 14 bases between them. This CDR3 has 15 residues. CDR3 nucleotide sequence: TGCGCCAGCAGCTTGGAGGGGCCCCAGGGGTCACCCCTCCACTTT. This encodes CASSLEGPQGSPLHF.

V and J are TRBV25-1 and TRBJ2-1, with 7 bases lining up with TRBD1. Germline V CDR1 and CDR2: MGHDK, SYGVNS. The CDR3 extends over 16 amino acids. After removal of 2 bases from V and 6 bases from J, the junction contained 10 bases not matched to a gene. CDR3 in DNA: TGTGCCAGCAGTGAAAGAGGAACAGGGGTCTCCAATGAGCAGTTCTTC. Translated: CASSERGTGVSNEQFF. The full variable domain, completed using reference TRBV25-1 and TRBJ2-1, is EADIYQTPRYLVIGTGKKITLECSQTMGHDKMYWYQQDPGMELHLIHYSYGVNSTEKGDLSSESTVSRIRTEHFPLTLESARPSHTSQYLCASSERGTGVSNEQFFGPGTRLTVL.

The chain links TRBV2 to TRBJ2-1; 11 nucleotides agree with TRBD2. CDR1 and CDR2 from the germline V gene are SNHLY and FYNNEI. V was clipped by 6 bases and J by 4 bases; unmatched bases: 5. CDR3 length: 15 residues. CDR3 in DNA: TGTGCCAGCAGAGGGACTAGCGGAGCTTACAATGAGCAGTTCTTC. It specifies CASRGTSGAYNEQFF.

This clone showed up just once. V and J are TRBV28 and TRBJ1-4, with 10 bases identical to TRBD1. Germline loops: CDR1 MDHEN, CDR2 SYDVKM. Unmatched junction bases numbered 6, after V lost 10 bases and J lost 7 bases. The CDR3 consists of 13 residues. CDR3 region: CATGTGDIEKLFF. In DNA, the CDR3 is TGTGCCACCGGGACAGGGGATATTGAAAAACTGTTTTTT.

The V call is TRBV2, the J call TRBJ1-5; TRBD1 agrees at 8 bases. Germline CDR1 reads SNHLY; CDR2 reads FYNNEI. The CDR3 contains 14 residues. The V gene end was trimmed by 1 base and the J gene end by 4 bases; junction bases not matched to a gene: 0. The CDR3 DNA is TGTGCCAGCAGTGAAGACAGGGGGAATCAGCCCCAGCATTTT. It encodes CASSEDRGNQPQHF.

This clone was picked up one time. The J gene is TRBJ2-7, the V gene TRBV7-9; TRBD2 aligns across 13 bases. The CDR3 consists of 12 residues. V dropped 10 bases and J dropped 4; count of bases not matched to a gene: 1. Germline V gene sequence: CDR1 SEHNR, CDR2 FQNEAQ (reference sequence). In DNA, the CDR3 is TGTGCCACGGGACTAGCGGGATACGAGCAGTACTTC. Translation: CATGLAGYEQYF.

The chain combines TRBV7-9 with TRBJ1-3; the D gene is possibly TRBD1 (5 bases). Germline V lookup: CDR1 SEHNR, CDR2 FQNEAQ (reference sequence). Trimming stripped 5 bases from V and 2 bases from J, with 22 bases between. The length of the CDR3 is 18 residues. CDR3 residues: CASSLRSTTGATGNTIYF. As DNA, the CDR3 is TGTGCCAGCAGCCTCCGCTCGACCACTGGGGCCACTGGAAACACCATATATTTT.

The chain recombines TRBV2 with TRBJ2-1; 7 bases align to TRBD2. The V gene's germline CDR1 is SNHLY and CDR2 FYNNEI. The CDR3 covers 14 residues. J lost 9 bases, V lost 10 bases, and 15 bases had no gene match. In DNA, the CDR3 is TGTGCCACCCATCGGGGGGAGTCGAGTATTGAGCAGTTCTTC. Protein sequence: CATHRGESSIEQFF.

The chain is built from TRBV28 and TRBJ1-2, with D tentatively TRBD1 (5 bases). Trimming left V 6 bases short and J 8 bases short, with 16 bases between. The CDR3 covers 13 residues. Germline assignment: CDR1 MDHEN and CDR2 SYDVKM. The CDR3 nucleotides are TGTGCCAGCAGATCAGGGAACGACGACGGCTACACCTTC. As protein: CASRSGNDDGYTF.

This chain links TRBV6-5 with TRBJ2-3, with 9 bases that match TRBD1. The germline V gene has CDR1 MNHEY and CDR2 SVGAGI. There are 12 residues in the CDR3. The V segment lost 6 bases and the J segment 11 bases; nucleotides outside the gene matches: 6. CDR3 sequence: CASRGPGQGQYF. The CDR3 DNA is TGTGCCAGCAGAGGTCCGGGACAGGGGCAGTATTTT.

This clone was recorded once. This chain connects TRBV27 to TRBJ2-1, with TRBD2 matching 9 bases. V lost 3 bases, J lost 4 bases, and 4 bases stayed unmatched. The CDR3 is made up of 15 amino acids. CDR1 MNHEY and CDR2 SMNVEV come from the germline V gene (reference sequence). As DNA, the CDR3 is TGTGCCAGCAGTTTTAGTCTAGCGGGGTACAATGAGCAGTTCTTC. Amino acid sequence: CASSFSLAGYNEQFF.

The J gene is TRBJ1-1, the V gene TRBV3-1 (or the pseudogene TRBV3-2); D is perhaps TRBD1 (6 bases). Trimming shortened V by 6 bases and J by 0 bases, and 20 bases separated the two germline ends. The germline V gene encodes CDR1 LGHDT and CDR2 YNNKEL (reference sequence). The CDR3 spans 17 residues. The CDR3 reads CASSHAGATKMNTEAFF. In DNA, the CDR3 is TGTGCCAGCAGTCACGCGGGGGCGACTAAAATGAACACTGAAGCTTTCTTT.

The table lists this clone with a few counts. This chain joins TRBV2 and TRBJ1-1; D is unresolved. This CDR3 is 11 amino acids long. V was clipped by 7 bases and J by 10 bases, with 13 bases between them. The germline CDR1 and CDR2 sequences are SNHLY and FYNNEI. CDR3 loop: CASTLLSGAFF. CDR3 bases: TGTGCCAGCACTCTACTCTCGGGAGCTTTCTTT. Filled out from reference TRBV2 and TRBJ1-1, the complete variable domain reads EPEVTQTPSHQVTQMGQEVILRCVPISNHLYFYWYRQILGQKVEFLVSFYNNEISEKSEIFDDQFSVERPDGSNFTLKIRSTKLEDSAMYFCASTLLSGAFFGQGTRLTVV.

The chain has TRBV7-9 and TRBJ2-7; D ambiguous. This CDR3 is 15 amino acids long. The V gene lost 3 bases and the J gene lost 2 bases, with 14 bases spanning the gap. Germline lookup yields CDR1 SEHNR and CDR2 FQNEAQ (reference sequence). The chain's CDR3 is CASSLSLGLPYEQYF. CDR3 bases: TGTGCCAGCAGCTTGAGTTTGGGCTTACCCTACGAGCAGTACTTC.

The chain is built from TRBV30 and TRBJ1-5; TRBD1 is a possible D gene (5 bases). CDR1 and CDR2 (germline): GTSNPN, SVGIG (reference sequence). The V and J ends lost 6 bases and 2 bases respectively, with 17 bases between them. The CDR3 covers 15 residues. Written as DNA, the CDR3 is TGTGCCTGCACCGGGGGACCCGCGGGCAATCAGCCCCAGCATTTT. Its protein is CACTGGPAGNQPQHF.

The rearrangement joins TRBV6-5 to TRBJ2-3; D might be TRBD1 (6 bases). Trimming pared 0 bases from V and 2 bases from J, leaving 12 bases between. Per the germline V gene, CDR1 is MNHEY and CDR2 is SVGAGI. This CDR3 is built from 16 residues. CDR3 sequence reads: CASSYSLAGATDTQYF. CDR3 bases: TGTGCCAGCAGTTACTCGCTGGCAGGGGCCACAGATACGCAGTATTTT.

The J gene is TRBJ2-2, the V gene TRBV2; TRBD2 is a possible D gene (8 bases). The CDR3 length is 15 residues. Germline V gene sequence: CDR1 SNHLY, CDR2 FYNNEI. V was pared by 4 bases and J by 5 bases, with 14 bases between. The CDR3 DNA sequence: TGTGCCAGCAGTGTACGGGAGGGGGCAACCGGGGAGCTGTTTTTT. It codes for CASSVREGATGELFF.

The rearrangement joins TRBV28 to TRBJ1-6; a weak D match, TRBD1 (5 bases). CDR1 MDHEN and CDR2 SYDVKM come from the germline V gene. The CDR3 runs to 15 residues. Trimming pared 3 bases from V and 11 bases from J, leaving 17 bases between. This CDR3 is CASSLSGQGLAPLHF. Here the CDR3 DNA reads TGTGCCAGCAGTTTGTCCGGGCAGGGCCTGGCACCCCTCCACTTT. Full variable domain (rest looked up from reference TRBV28 and TRBJ1-6): DVKVTQSSRYLVKRTGEKVFLECVQDMDHENMFWYRQDPGLGLRLIYFSYDVKMKEKGDIPEGYSVSREKKERFSLILESASTNQTSMYLCASSLSGQGLAPLHFGNGTRLTVT.

The J gene is TRBJ1-4, the V gene TRBV5-1, with 11 bases matching TRBD1. The ends lost 4 bases at V and 8 bases at J; junction bases unmatched: 7. Germline V gene sequence: CDR1 SGHRS, CDR2 YFSETQ. The CDR3 is 15 amino acids. The CDR3 spells CASSPGTGGREKLFF. CDR3 DNA: TGCGCCAGCAGCCCTGGGACAGGGGGAAGGGAAAAACTGTTTTTT. The full variable domain, with the rest looked up from reference TRBV5-1 and TRBJ1-4, is KAGVTQTPRYLIKTRGQQVTLSCSPISGHRSVSWYQQTPGQGLQFLFEYFSETQRNKGNFPGRFSGRQFSNSRSEMNVSTLELGDSALYLCASSPGTGGREKLFFGSGTQLSVL.

The rearrangement links TRBV18 to TRBJ1-3, with TRBD1 identical over 7 bases. Germline CDR1 and CDR2: KGHSH and LQKENI. V trimming: 5 bases; J trimming: 0 bases; junction bases outside the gene matches: 7. The CDR3 length is 16 residues. The CDR3 sequence is CASSTGTVLSGNTIYF. CDR3 DNA sequence: TGTGCCAGCTCAACCGGGACAGTCCTCTCTGGAAACACCATATATTTT.

This clone has more than one count but fewer than ten. J is TRBJ2-1 and V is TRBV5-1; 7 bases match TRBD2. V lost 4 bases to trimming and J lost 4 bases; unmatched junction nucleotides: 11. CDR1 is SGHRS, CDR2 YFSETQ, per germline. The CDR3 runs to 16 residues. CDR3 in amino acids: CASSLSSGTGYNEQFF. CDR3 coding DNA: TGCGCCAGCAGCCTTTCGAGCGGGACCGGTTACAATGAGCAGTTCTTC.

The table lists this clone with a few counts. The chain has TRBV3-1 (or the pseudogene TRBV3-2) and TRBJ1-5; D ambiguous. Germline values: CDR1 LGHDT, CDR2 YNNKEL (reference sequence). The V gene lost 1 base and the J gene lost 5 bases, with 3 bases spanning the gap. This CDR3 has 12 residues. CDR3 nucleotide sequence: TGTGCCAGCAGCCAAGCCGATCAGCCCCAGCATTTT. Residues: CASSQADQPQHF.